The table lists the clone carrying this T cell receptor beta chain with many counts. The antigen is not known. TCRdb used MiXCR to reprocess the reads, holding one entry per CDR3 protein. The table has approximately 1,000,000 distinct CDR3 sequences, under 40% seen once. The sample originates from a study of T cell repertoires in cytomegalovirus infection. General study results and limits: What dominated the ex vivo response were HLA-C-restricted CMV-specific TCR beta clonotypes.

Trimming shortened V by 2 bases and J by 0 bases, and 3 bases separated the two germline ends. The CDR3 loop spans 13 amino acids. Germline V lookup: CDR1 MNHEY, CDR2 SVGAGI. The input for sequencing was cultured CD8+ T cells from PBMCs, taken from culture after CMV antigen stimulation. The sequence came from a human donor in good health (CMV status not recorded). Some clones in this sample may be carry-over from other donors' samples. The chain carries TRBV6-5 and TRBJ2-3; D is ambiguous. Here the CDR3 reads CASSYVSTDTQYF. The CDR3 nucleotides are TGTGCCAGCAGTTACGTTAGCACAGATACGCAGTATTTT.